This T cell receptor beta chain was profiled in a study of T cell repertoires in cytomegalovirus infection. About the study: Indications came from public TCR beta signatures; they pointed to CMV infection and to a matching HLA type. Study results and limitations: In two of eight donors, the top clonotype was HLA-C-restricted CMV-specific.

TCRdb recomputed calls from the reads with MiXCR, one row per CDR3 protein. The data hold just over 300,000 distinct CDR3 sequences, with about a sixth observed a single time. J lost 4 bases, V lost 6 bases, and 4 bases had no gene match. The CDR3 is made up of 14 amino acids. Note on this clonotype: Its antigen is currently unknown.

Material for sequencing was PBMCs. The rearrangement links TRBV12-3 or TRBV12-4 to TRBJ2-2; TRBD2 matches 8 bases. This TCR came from a human donor in good health (CMV status not recorded). Some clones in this sample may be carry-over from other donors' samples. The CDR3, as DNA: TGTGCCAGCAGCCCAGCGGGGGTCACCGGGGAGCTGTTTTTT. It encodes CASSPAGVTGELFF.